This is a list of T cell receptor beta chains from one sample in a study of blood T cell repertoires in COVID-19. Profiled with immunoSEQ multiplex PCR; TCRdb holds only in-frame clones, not every one. The table includes some 210,000 clones, about four fifths detected once. Sequenced: peripheral blood. All receptors come from a woman aged 40 to 50 with acute or convalescent COVID-19. The CDR3 runs from the conserved cysteine through the conserved F or W. D genes are given only for firm matches. The size field is filled for only some rows; it gives once, few, many or a size class.

J | V | size | D | CDR3 | DNA
TRBJ1-6 | TRBV30 | . | TRBD1 | CAWRQGQALYNSPLHF | TGTGCCTGGAGGCAGGGACAGGCGCTCTATAATTCACCCCTCCACTTT
TRBJ2-7 | TRBV2 | . | TRBD1 | CASQGQRTYEQYF | TGTGCCAGTCAGGGACAGCGGACCTACGAGCAGTACTTC
TRBJ1-1 | TRBV5-1 | . | . | CASSAEVMNTEAFF | TGCGCCAGCAGCGCAGAGGTTATGAACACTGAAGCTTTCTTT
TRBJ1-2 | TRBV9 | . | . | CASSAPLGGGGDGYTF | TGTGCCAGCAGCGCCCCCCTGGGGGGGGGCGGTGATGGCTACACCTTC
TRBJ1-2 | TRBV6-6 | . | . | CASDMTGDNYGYTF | TGTGCCAGCGACATGACAGGAGATAACTATGGCTACACCTTC
TRBJ1-4 | TRBV7-2 | . | . | CASSVSGARAEKLFF | TGTGCCAGCAGCGTATCAGGGGCTCGGGCCGAAAAACTGTTTTTT
TRBJ2-2 | TRBV5-4 | once | TRBD2 | CASSQTSGTPTGELFF | TGTGCCAGCAGTCAGACTAGCGGGACCCCCACCGGGGAGCTGTTTTTT
TRBJ2-7 | TRBV7-6 | . | TRBD2 | CASSSRGTSGAYEQYF | TGTGCCAGCAGCTCGCGAGGGACTAGCGGGGCTTACGAGCAGTACTTC
TRBJ1-2 | TRBV2 | once | TRBD1 | CASSEPLTDRNYGYTF | TGTGCCAGCAGTGAACCCTTAACGGACAGGAACTATGGCTACACCTTC
TRBJ2-6 | TRBV14 | once | . | CASSQEQGFSGANVLTF | TGTGCCAGCAGCCAGGAGCAGGGTTTCTCTGGGGCCAACGTCCTGACTTTC
TRBJ1-4 | TRBV5-5 | . | . | CASSLQGSNEKLFF | TGTGCCAGCAGCCTTCAGGGATCTAATGAAAAACTGTTTTTT
TRBJ2-3 | TRBV13 | . | TRBD2 | CASSLRTSGGFTDTQYF | TGTGCCAGCAGCTTGAGGACTAGCGGGGGGTTCACAGATACGCAGTATTTT
TRBJ2-5 | TRBV18 | . | . | CASSPFASPETQYF | TGTGCCAGCTCGCCATTCGCGTCCCCAGAGACCCAGTACTTC
TRBJ2-2 | TRBV5-4 | . | TRBD2 | CASSPLGGGEGELFF | TGTGCCAGCAGCCCCCTGGGCGGGGGGGAAGGGGAGCTGTTTTTT
TRBJ1-2 | TRBV10-3 | once | . | CAISGHTHGYTF | TGTGCCATCAGTGGGCATACGCATGGCTACACCTTC
TRBJ2-1 | TRBV20-1 | few | . | CSASDRDFSYNEQFF | TGCAGTGCTAGTGACAGGGACTTCTCCTACAATGAGCAGTTCTTC
TRBJ2-7 | TRBV15 | . | TRBD1 | CATSRDPGTGYEQYF | TGTGCCACCAGCAGAGACCCCGGGACAGGGTACGAGCAGTACTTC
TRBJ1-1 | TRBV4-3 | . | . | CASSQDAGNTEAFF | TGCGCCAGCAGCCAAGATGCCGGGAACACTGAAGCTTTCTTT
TRBJ2-6 | TRBV9 | few | . | CASGRQPSGANVLTF | TGTGCCAGCGGACGACAGCCCTCTGGGGCCAACGTCCTGACTTTC
TRBJ1-2 | TRBV9 | . | . | CASSTGANYGYTF | TGTGCCAGCAGCACCGGGGCTAACTATGGCTACACCTTC
TRBJ1-3 | TRBV19 | . | . | CASRPGYSGNTIYF | TGTGCCAGTAGACCAGGTTACTCTGGAAACACCATATATTTT
TRBJ2-7 | TRBV9 | . | . | CASSAGDFPYEQYF | TGTGCCAGCAGCGCGGGGGACTTTCCTTACGAGCAGTACTTC
TRBJ2-1 | TRBV2 | once | . | CASSEARRGGDNEQFF | TGTGCCAGCAGTGAAGCAAGGAGGGGGGGTGACAATGAGCAGTTCTTC
TRBJ2-3 | TRBV9 | . | TRBD2 | CASSFGLAGDTQYF | TGTGCCAGCAGCTTCGGACTAGCGGGAGATACGCAGTATTTT
TRBJ2-1 | TRBV28 | . | TRBD2 | CASSFPLTSGVDNEQFF | TGTGCCAGCAGTTTCCCCCTAACTAGCGGGGTAGACAATGAGCAGTTCTTC
TRBJ1-6 | TRBV3-1/TRBV3-2 | . | . | CASGPTANSPLHF | TGTGCCAGCGGACCGACAGCAAATTCACCCCTCCACTTT
TRBJ1-2 | TRBV18 | . | . | CASSPAGRGGHAYGYTF | TGTGCCAGCTCACCCGCCGGGCGGGGGGGGCACGCCTATGGCTACACCTTC
TRBJ2-7 | TRBV2 | . | . | CASSKRRGTYEQYF | TGTGCCAGCAGCAAACGGAGAGGAACCTACGAGCAGTACTTC
TRBJ1-5 | TRBV2 | . | TRBD1 | CASKLDRGGQPQHF | TGTGCCAGCAAACTCGACAGGGGAGGCCAGCCCCAGCATTTT
TRBJ2-1 | TRBV4-1 | . | TRBD1 | CASSLGTGNNEQFF | TGCGCCAGCAGCCTCGGGACAGGGAATAATGAGCAGTTCTTC
TRBJ2-3 | TRBV6-1 | . | . | CASSEIRGTQYF | TGTGCCAGCAGTGAAATAAGGGGTACGCAGTATTTT
TRBJ1-3 | TRBV18 | . | TRBD1 | CASSPTGTAISGNTIYF | TGTGCCAGCTCACCTACCGGGACAGCTATCTCTGGAAACACCATATATTTT
TRBJ1-2 | TRBV19 | . | . | CASHRDNPPYGYTF | TGTGCCAGTCACCGGGACAATCCCCCCTATGGCTACACCTTC
TRBJ2-1 | TRBV5-6 | . | TRBD2 | CASSSTWEAGGYNEQFF | TGTGCCAGCAGCTCGACCTGGGAAGCGGGAGGTTACAATGAGCAGTTCTTC
TRBJ1-2 | TRBV2 | . | TRBD1 | CASSVTGTGGPLTF | TGTGCCAGCAGTGTTACCGGGACAGGGGGGCCTCTCACCTTC
TRBJ1-2 | TRBV29-1 | . | TRBD1 | CSVTSGLGQGYGYTF | TGCAGCGTCACCTCTGGTCTGGGACAGGGCTATGGCTACACCTTC
TRBJ2-7 | TRBV19 | many | . | CASSPEGQYYEQYF | TGTGCCAGTAGTCCTGAAGGACAGTACTACGAGCAGTACTTC
TRBJ2-3 | TRBV10-3 | . | TRBD2 | CAIRLAGGPSISTDTQYF | TGTGCCATCCGACTAGCGGGGGGCCCATCCATTAGCACAGATACGCAGTATTTT
TRBJ2-3 | TRBV10-2 | . | . | CASSESRGTDTQYF | TGCGCCAGCAGTGAGTCACGGGGCACAGATACGCAGTATTTT
TRBJ1-1 | TRBV30 | . | . | CAWTRRRGGGEAFF | TGTGCCTGGACGAGGAGGCGAGGCGGGGGTGAAGCTTTCTTT